The next 22 T cell receptor beta chains were all read from a single sample in a study of OX40 agonist ivuxolimab in advanced cancers. Library preparation was by the immunoSEQ multiplex PCR assay. The immuneACCESS repertoire file appears here via TCRdb, limited to in-frame rearrangements. These files lack a portion of the clones; in checked studies, under half of the deficit traces to unresolved V genes, and the cause of the others is not known. The sample has under 55,000 clones on record, over 80% of them singletons. The ten largest make up about an eighth of the sample. The starting material was CD4+ or CD8+ T cells sorted from blood, obtained in a trial of the OX40 agonist ivuxolimab. These receptors all stem from an adult with an advanced solid tumor such as melanoma, head and neck, liver or kidney cancer.

V and J are TRBV4-3 and TRBJ2-7; D unclear. The CDR3 has 12 amino acids. Trimming left V 1 base short and J 7 bases short, with 8 bases between. Looked up from germline, CDR1 is LGHNA and CDR2 is YSLEER. The CDR3 loop is CASSQGAGEQYF. CDR3 coding DNA: TGCGCCAGCAGCCAAGGGGCTGGAGAGCAGTACTTC.

The chain joins TRBV10-3 to TRBJ1-3; D remains ambiguous. This CDR3 comprises 16 residues. V gave up 3 bases and J gave up 0 bases, with 12 bases separating them. CDR1 is ENHRY, CDR2 SYGVKD, per germline. Written as DNA, the CDR3 is TGTGCCATCAGTGAAAGGACCCGAGACTCTGGAAACACCATATATTTT. This codes for CAISERTRDSGNTIYF.

The genes are TRBV9 and TRBJ2-2, with D uncertain. Germline CDR1 SGDLS, CDR2 YYNGEE. CDR3 length: 15 amino acids. Deletions cut 4 bases from V and 4 bases from J, with 14 bases between. The CDR3 DNA reads TGTGCCAGCAGCCCCGGGCCTATCCTCACCGGGGAGCTGTTTTTT. Amino acids: CASSPGPILTGELFF.

The chain is built from TRBV7-2 and TRBJ2-3; D assignment may be TRBD1 or TRBD2 (5 bases each). The germline V and J ends were trimmed by 5 bases and 5 bases, with 20 bases remaining between them. The CDR3 sequence is 16 residues long. The V gene's germline CDR1 is SGHTA and CDR2 FQGNSA. The CDR3 nucleotides read TGTGCCAGCAGCGCCCGGGACGGCGCCCGGGGAGATACGCAGTATTTT. It yields the protein CASSARDGARGDTQYF.

The chain combines TRBV7-9 with TRBJ2-5, with TRBD2 as a possible D gene (5 bases). The CDR3 is 16 amino acids. Trimming took off 4 bases at V and 7 bases at J, with 22 bases between the two ends. CDR1 is SEHNR and CDR2 is FQNEAQ in the germline V gene (reference sequence). This CDR3 is CASSSLSSDDGGTQYF. The CDR3 region has the DNA TGTGCCAGCAGCTCCCTGAGTTCTGACGACGGAGGGACCCAGTACTTC.

This chain uses TRBV19 with TRBJ2-2; perhaps D is TRBD1 or TRBD2 (5 bases each). This CDR3 comprises 18 residues. Germline lookup yields CDR1 LNHDA and CDR2 SQIVND (reference sequence). V was clipped by 3 bases and J by 7 bases, with 24 bases between them. Here the CDR3 reads CASSIISLTSGTGGELFF. CDR3 coding DNA: TGTGCCAGTAGTATTATATCGCTCACTTCGGGGACCGGCGGGGAGCTGTTTTTT.

The chain recombines TRBV4-1 with TRBJ1-2; perhaps TRBD1 as D (5 bases). There are 18 residues in the CDR3. Per germline, CDR1 MGHRA and CDR2 YSYEKL. Trimming removed 0 bases at V and 1 base at J, with 18 bases between. The CDR3 DNA reads as TGCGCCAGCAGCCAAGAATCTTTTCTGGGGCATTTTAACTATGGCTACACCTTC. This codes for CASSQESFLGHFNYGYTF.

This sequence joins TRBV14 and TRBJ2-3; D perhaps matches TRBD2 (5 bases). V gave up 4 bases and J gave up 4 bases, with 12 bases separating them. This CDR3 spans 14 amino acids. Germline CDR1 is SGHDN and CDR2 is FVKESK. The CDR3 is CASSLRFGADTQYF. The CDR3 nucleotides read TGTGCCAGCAGCCTCAGGTTCGGGGCAGATACGCAGTATTTT.

The chain carries TRBV7-8 and TRBJ2-1, with 14 bases that match TRBD2. Unmatched junction bases numbered 6, after V lost 5 bases and J lost 9 bases. Germline V gene lookup returns CDR1 SGHVS and CDR2 FQNEAQ. The CDR3 sequence is 15 residues long. The CDR3: CASSRLAGGWGEQFF. The CDR3 coding sequence is TGTGCCAGCAGCCGACTAGCGGGAGGGTGGGGTGAGCAGTTCTTC.

The chain couples TRBV2 to TRBJ1-6; 8 positions match TRBD1. The CDR3 covers 14 residues. V was clipped by 5 bases and J by 10 bases; unmatched bases: 7. Germline-derived CDR1 and CDR2 are SNHLY and FYNNEI. The CDR3 nucleotides read TGTGCCAGCAGTAGACAGGGGACGGGATCACCCCTCCACTTT. It encodes CASSRQGTGSPLHF.

The rearrangement uses TRBV11-1 and TRBJ2-2; 7 bases are a match to TRBD1. The CDR3 spans 16 residues. V lost 0 bases to trimming and J lost 7 bases; unmatched junction nucleotides: 8. Per germline, CDR1 SGHAT and CDR2 FQDESV (reference sequence). For the CDR3, the DNA is TGTGCCAGCAGCTTAGCGCGAGACAGGGCGAACGGGGAGCTGTTTTTT. Protein product: CASSLARDRANGELFF.

This clone came up once. V usage is TRBV11-3 and J usage is TRBJ2-2; 7 bases match TRBD2. The CDR3 covers 18 residues. V lost 5 bases to trimming and J lost 1 base; unmatched junction nucleotides: 13. CDR1 and CDR2 (germline): SGHNT, YENEEA. The CDR3 sequence is CASSPYLYREENTGELFF. The CDR3 DNA is TGTGCCAGCAGCCCCTATTTGTACCGGGAGGAGAACACCGGGGAGCTGTTTTTT.

The chain is built from TRBV7-2 and TRBJ2-3; D may be TRBD2 (6 bases). The V gene's germline CDR1 is SGHTA and CDR2 FQGNSA. The germline V and J ends were trimmed by 4 bases and 0 bases, with 11 bases remaining between them. The CDR3 totals 15 residues. For the CDR3, the DNA is TGTGCCAGCAGCTCGGACTATAAAAGCACAGATACGCAGTATTTT. This codes for CASSSDYKSTDTQYF.

The V and J genes are TRBV11-2 and TRBJ2-2, with D unclear. Germline assignment: CDR1 SGHAT and CDR2 FQNNGV. The CDR3 contains 13 residues. Trimming took 5 bases from V and 5 from J, leaving 9 bases between them. This chain's CDR3 is CASSQGWTGELFF. The CDR3 coding sequence is TGTGCCAGCAGCCAAGGGTGGACCGGGGAGCTGTTTTTT.

This clone was counted a single time. The chain uses TRBV10-2 and TRBJ1-2; no clear D. Deletions cut 3 bases from V and 4 bases from J, with 9 bases between. This CDR3 has 13 amino acids. In germline, CDR1 is WSHSY, CDR2 SAAADI. The CDR3 is CASSDDASYGYTF. Written as DNA, the CDR3 is TGCGCCAGCAGTGATGATGCCAGCTATGGCTACACCTTC.

The V and J genes are TRBV6-9 and TRBJ2-7, with unresolved D. Trimming took off 4 bases at V and 0 bases at J, with 7 bases between the two ends. Germline V gives CDR1 MNHGY, CDR2 SVAAGI. The CDR3 runs to 13 residues. CDR3 bases: TGTGCCAGCAGTTCCCTTGCCTCCTACGAGCAGTACTTC. Protein sequence: CASSSLASYEQYF.

The chain links TRBV19 to TRBJ2-5; 13 positions agree with TRBD2. Germline V gene lookup returns CDR1 LNHDA and CDR2 SQIVND (reference sequence). The CDR3 is 20 residues long. Trimming at V came to 0 bases and at J to 3 bases, leaving 13 bases not matched to a gene. For the CDR3, the DNA is TGTGCCAGTAGTATAGATCCCCGACTAGCGGGAGGTCTTGAAGAAGAGACCCAGTACTTC. Protein: CASSIDPRLAGGLEEETQYF.

The V call is TRBV14, the J call TRBJ2-1, with TRBD1 identical over 9 bases. Germline V CDR1 and CDR2: SGHDN, FVKESK. The V gene end was trimmed by 2 bases and the J gene end by 7 bases; junction bases not matched to a gene: 9. This CDR3 contains 16 residues. CDR3 residues: CASSQIGTGFTNEQFF. In nucleotides, the CDR3 is TGTGCCAGCAGCCAAATAGGGACAGGGTTCACGAATGAGCAGTTCTTC. Filled out from reference TRBV14 and TRBJ2-1, the complete variable domain reads EAGVTQFPSHSVIEKGQTVTLRCDPISGHDNLYWYRRVMGKEIKFLLHFVKESKQDESGMPNNRFLAERTGGTYSTLKVQPAELEDSGVYFCASSQIGTGFTNEQFFGPGTRLTVL.

The chain employs TRBV7-2 and TRBJ2-2; maybe TRBD1 (7 bases). Germline CDR1 SGHTA, CDR2 FQGNSA. The CDR3 is 15 residues long. The ends were cut back, 11 bases at V and 3 bases at J, with 19 bases in the middle. The CDR3 spells CAEQEGGGDTGELFF. The CDR3 bases are TGTGCCGAGCAGGAAGGAGGGGGCGACACCGGGGAGCTGTTTTTT. The whole variable domain, filled in from reference TRBV7-2 and TRBJ2-2, reads GAGVSQSPSNKVTEKGKDVELRCDPISGHTALYWYRQSLGQGLEFLIYFQGNSAPDKSGLPSDRFSAERTGGSVSTLTIQRTQQEDSAVYLCAEQEGGGDTGELFFGEGSRLTVL.

This chain's CDR3 is CASSSFAGHPYNEQFF. Here the CDR3 DNA reads TGTGCCAGCAGTTCGTTCGCGGGTCACCCCTACAATGAGCAGTTCTTC. V gene TRBV28 combines with J gene TRBJ2-1, with D perhaps TRBD2 (5 bases). Germline values: CDR1 MDHEN, CDR2 SYDVKM. The CDR3 is 16 residues long. V was pared by 4 bases and J by 2 bases, with 15 bases between. Variable domain in full (rest from reference TRBV28 and TRBJ2-1): DVKVTQSSRYLVKRTGEKVFLECVQDMDHENMFWYRQDPGLGLRLIYFSYDVKMKEKGDIPEGYSVSREKKERFSLILESASTNQTSMYLCASSSFAGHPYNEQFFGPGTRLTVL.

This clone was detected only once. The rearrangement joins TRBV18 to TRBJ2-3; the D is unclear. Between the trimmed V and J ends, which lost 3 bases and 0 bases, there was a span of 7 bases. The CDR3 has 14 amino acids. Germline V gives CDR1 KGHSH, CDR2 LQKENI. The CDR3 bases are TGTGCCAGCTCACCCTCCTCTAGCACAGATACGCAGTATTTT. It encodes CASSPSSSTDTQYF.

The rearrangement uses TRBV19 and TRBJ2-5; tentatively, D is TRBD1 (7 bases). The CDR3 consists of 15 residues. CDR1 is LNHDA, CDR2 SQIVND, per germline (reference sequence). Trimming removed 3 bases from V and 2 bases from J, with 13 bases in between. The chain's CDR3 is CASSIGGTEQETQYF. The CDR3 region has the DNA TGTGCCAGTAGTATTGGAGGGACAGAGCAAGAGACCCAGTACTTC.